A selection of T cell receptor beta chains follows, all from one sample in a study of graft-versus-host responses after intestinal transplantation. Antigens for these TCRs are unknown. Assay used: immunoSEQ multiplex PCR; TCRdb lists only in-frame clones, some missing. The sample carries about 36,000 clones, approximately 93% recorded once. The starting material was unstimulated CD4+ T cells sorted from spleen or lymph node cells, obtained before transplant. Receptors originate from a human donor who was the organ donor for an intestinal transplant. Both conserved end residues are part of each CDR3. D genes are given only for firm matches. Some rows mark clone size as missing; the rest say once, few, many or name a class of expanded clone.

>14|TRBV4-3|NA|TRBJ1-1|NA
TGCGCCAGCAGCCAAGTCCCAGGGGACACTGAAGCTTTCTTT
CASSQVPGDTEAFF
>13|TRBV5-6|NA|TRBJ1-2|once
TGTGCCAGCAGCCCGGGGGCCGACTATGGCTACACCTTC
CASSPGADYGYTF
>13|TRBV11-2|NA|TRBJ1-2|NA
TGTGCCAGCAGCATCGACAGGAGCTATGGCTACACCTTC
CASSIDRSYGYTF
>16|TRBV5-5|TRBD1|TRBJ1-4|NA
TGTGCCAGCAGCTCGGGGAGACAGGGTGGTAATGAAAAACTGTTTTTT
CASSSGRQGGNEKLFF
>14|TRBV6-1|TRBD2|TRBJ2-3|NA
TGTGCCAGCAGCCAGCGGGGGGGCACAGATACGCAGTATTTT
CASSQRGGTDTQYF
>20|TRBV4-1|TRBD2|TRBJ2-2|once
TGCGCCAGCAGCCAAGAGGGCACTAGCGGGGGGCGATATAAGACCGGGGAGCTGTTTTTT
CASSQEGTSGGRYKTGELFF
>12|TRBV6-1|TRBD1|TRBJ2-7|NA
TGTGCCAGCGAGGACAGGGGAGCCGAGCAGTACTTC
CASEDRGAEQYF
>13|TRBV5-4|NA|TRBJ2-5|NA
TGTGCCAGCAGCTTGCGGGGAGGAGAGACCCAGTACTTC
CASSLRGGETQYF
>16|TRBV4-1|NA|TRBJ2-1|NA
TGCGCCAGCAGCCAAGGACGGGGACGCTTTCTAGGGGAGCAGTTCTTC
CASSQGRGRFLGEQFF
>14|TRBV30|NA|TRBJ1-5|NA
TGTGCCTGGAGTTGGGGGACAAGCAATCAGCCCCAGCATTTT
CAWSWGTSNQPQHF
>14|TRBV5-1|NA|TRBJ2-1|NA
TGCGCCAGCAGCTTGGCCGGTGGGGCCAATGAGCAGTTCTTC
CASSLAGGANEQFF
>18|TRBV27|TRBD1|TRBJ1-1|NA
TGTGCCAGCAGTCGGTTACAGGGGTCCCTATTAACGAACACTGAAGCTTTCTTT
CASSRLQGSLLTNTEAFF
>14|TRBV15|NA|TRBJ2-2|once
TGTGCCACCAGCAGAGATCAAGTCACCGGGGAGCTGTTTTTT
CATSRDQVTGELFF
>13|TRBV30|NA|TRBJ1-1|NA
TGTGCCTGGAGTGTGTGGCCGAACACTGAAGCTTTCTTT
CAWSVWPNTEAFF
>15|TRBV10-3|NA|TRBJ1-3|NA
TGTGCCATCAGTGAAAGAGCTATCTCTGGAAACACCATATATTTT
CAISERAISGNTIYF
>14|TRBV7-8|NA|TRBJ1-2|NA
TGTGCCAGCAGCTTACTCAGTGGGGGCTATGGCTACACCTTC
CASSLLSGGYGYTF
>15|TRBV5-1|TRBD1|TRBJ1-5|NA
TGCGCCAGCAGCTTGGGGACAGGGGGAGGTCAGCCCCAGCATTTT
CASSLGTGGGQPQHF
>14|TRBV19|NA|TRBJ1-1|once
TGTGCCAGTAGTGACAGGTTTTTTAACACTGAAGCTTTCTTT
CASSDRFFNTEAFF
>13|TRBV27|NA|TRBJ2-3|once
TGTGCCAGCAGTTTACAGGGCGCAGATACGCAGTATTTT
CASSLQGADTQYF
>14|TRBV5-6|NA|TRBJ1-4|NA
TGTGCCAGCAGCTTGGGATCCACCCACGAAAAACTGTTTTTT
CASSLGSTHEKLFF
>13|TRBV19|NA|TRBJ1-1|NA
TGTGCCAGTAGTATAGCGGGGGGCGAGGAGGCTTTCTTT
CASSIAGGEEAFF
>17|TRBV4-3|TRBD1|TRBJ1-2|NA
TGCGCCAGCAGCCAAGATATCGGGACAGGACCCTGGGGGGGCTACACCTTC
CASSQDIGTGPWGGYTF
>18|TRBV5-6|NA|TRBJ2-2|NA
TGTGCCAGCAGCGCCGCGAAGGGGCAGGGGTTTAACACCGGGGAGCTGTTTTTT
CASSAAKGQGFNTGELFF
>14|TRBV9|NA|TRBJ2-3|few
TGTGCCAGCAGCGTAGGGGGGCGCACAGATACGCAGTATTTT
CASSVGGRTDTQYF
>14|TRBV5-1|NA|TRBJ2-3|NA
TGCGCCAGCAGCCTGGGGACCCCCTTAGATACGCAGTATTTT
CASSLGTPLDTQYF
>14|TRBV5-1|NA|TRBJ2-3|NA
TGCGCCAGCAGTCGGCTAGCAGATACAGATACGCAGTATTTT
CASSRLADTDTQYF
>16|TRBV7-9|TRBD1|TRBJ1-2|NA
TGTGCCAGCAGCTTAGGTACAGGGGGCGCCGTCTATGGCTACACCTTC
CASSLGTGGAVYGYTF
>12|TRBV28|NA|TRBJ1-2|once
TGTGCCAGCATTACCACAGGGTCCGGCTACACCTTC
CASITTGSGYTF
>16|TRBV9|TRBD1|TRBJ2-7|NA
TGTGCCAGCAGCGTAGCTGGAACAGGGGCCCACTACGAGCAGTACTTC
CASSVAGTGAHYEQYF
>14|TRBV7-2|TRBD2|TRBJ2-2|NA
TGTGCCAGCAGCTTACTAGCGGGCACCGGGGAGCTGTTTTTT
CASSLLAGTGELFF
>14|TRBV14|NA|TRBJ2-3|NA
TGTGCCAGCAGCCAAGTACCCGGCGCAGATACGCAGTATTTT
CASSQVPGADTQYF
>13|TRBV5-4|NA|TRBJ2-5|once
TGTGCCAGCAGCCTACAGGGAGTGGAGACCCAGTACTTC
CASSLQGVETQYF
>19|TRBV5-1|TRBD2|TRBJ2-7|NA
TGCGCCAGCAGCTCTCCCCCGGGACTAGCGGGGGGGGTCTCCTACGAGCAGTACTTC
CASSSPPGLAGGVSYEQYF
>10|TRBV2|NA|TRBJ2-7|NA
TGTGCCAGCAGTGAGGACGAGCAGTACTTC
CASSEDEQYF
>19|TRBV5-1|TRBD2|TRBJ2-3|NA
TGCGCCAGCAGCTTGGTCGGGGGGGCCAAGGTCCCAGGCGCAGATACGCAGTATTTT
CASSLVGGAKVPGADTQYF
>15|TRBV25-1|NA|TRBJ2-7|NA
TGTGCCAGCAGGGATGCGTCAGGGAGCTCCTACGAGCAGTACTTC
CASRDASGSSYEQYF
>16|TRBV7-8|TRBD2|TRBJ2-3|NA
TGTGCCAGCAGCTCGGGACTAGTCTCGGGCACAGATACGCAGTATTTT
CASSSGLVSGTDTQYF
>15|TRBV5-1|TRBD1|TRBJ1-4|NA
TGCGCCAGCAGCTCGACGACAGGGCGTAATGAAAAACTGTTTTTT
CASSSTTGRNEKLFF
>13|TRBV6-5|TRBD1|TRBJ2-5|NA
TGTGCCAGCAGTGGGACAGCACAAGAGACCCAGTACTTC
CASSGTAQETQYF
>13|TRBV10-3|NA|TRBJ2-2|NA
TGTGCCCCCCGGAGGGGAAACACCGGGGAGCTGTTTTTT
CAPRRGNTGELFF
>18|TRBV10-3|NA|TRBJ1-1|NA
TGTGCCATCAGTGAGTCGAGTTTCGGGATACGAAAGAACACTGAAGCTTTCTTT
CAISESSFGIRKNTEAFF
>13|TRBV28|NA|TRBJ1-1|NA
TGTGCCAGCGGACTGGGTGGTACGGATGAAGCTTTCTTT
CASGLGGTDEAFF
>15|TRBV9|NA|TRBJ1-3|NA
TGTGCCAGCAGCATCGAACAGGGTGCGAGAAACACCATATATTTT
CASSIEQGARNTIYF
>13|TRBV6-5|TRBD1|TRBJ1-2|NA
TGTGCCAGCAGTCTCGACAGGGGCTATGGCTACACCTTC
CASSLDRGYGYTF
>16|TRBV19|TRBD1|TRBJ2-1|NA
TGTGCCAGTAGTGCCTCGGGGACAGGCGCCTTCCGGGAGCAGTTCTTC
CASSASGTGAFREQFF
>13|TRBV10-3|TRBD2|TRBJ2-2|NA
TGTGCCATCGGGAGGGACTTCACCGGGGAGCTGTTTTTT
CAIGRDFTGELFF
>14|TRBV9|NA|TRBJ2-3|NA
TGTGCCAGCAGCGTTTCCCGTAGCGCAGATACGCAGTATTTT
CASSVSRSADTQYF
>15|TRBV6-6|TRBD2|TRBJ2-7|NA
TGTGCCAGCAGTTACTCGAGGTCTCGGGGGGACGCGCAGTACTTC
CASSYSRSRGDAQYF
>16|TRBV7-2|TRBD1|TRBJ1-2|once
TGTGCCAGCAGCTGGGACAGGGCATTTCTCGGCTATGGCTACACCTTC
CASSWDRAFLGYGYTF
>17|TRBV5-1|NA|TRBJ2-1|NA
TGCGCCAGCAGCTTGGTATCGGCTAGCGCCTCCTACAATGAGCAGTTCTTC
CASSLVSASASYNEQFF